This entry lists 20 T cell receptor beta chains sequenced from one sample in a study of tumor-infiltrating lymphocytes in primary liver carcinoma. From unsorted bulk tissue weighing about 20-32 mg, DNA and RNA were co-extracted. cDNA specific to TCR beta was made from about 550 ng of total RNA, with a constant-region primer employed for priming. Sequencing libraries for TCR beta derived from three nested multiplex PCR rounds that used slightly modified ARM-PCR. A C-beta reverse primer and TRBV1-TRBV30 forward primers served in each of the first two PCR rounds, at about 10 cycles apiece. Each CDR3 protein is one row after TCRdb ran MiXCR on the multiplex PCR reads. Of some 50,000 distinct CDR3 sequences listed, over 65% are singletons. The sample taken for sequencing was liver tumor tissue from sampling region 5. Described subset: tumor region T5, tumor centre. Receptors originate from a man between 35 and 55 years old with primary liver carcinoma and hepatitis B virus infection.

In this sample, this clonotype turned up once. The CDR3 coding sequence is TGTACCAACTCACCACCGTCAGGTAATGAGCAGTTCTTC. Translation gives CTNSPPSGNEQFF. The V and J genes are TRBV18 and TRBJ2-1; D gene ambiguous. Germline V gives CDR1 KGHSH, CDR2 LQKENI. There are 13 residues in the CDR3. Full variable domain (outside the CDR3, taken from reference TRBV18 and TRBJ2-1): NAGVMQNPRHLVRRRGQEARLRCSPMKGHSHVYWYRQLPEEGLKFMVYLQKENIIDESGMPKERFSAEFPKEGPSILRIQQVVRGDSAAYFCTNSPPSGNEQFFGPGTRLTVL.

The V and J genes are TRBV6-1 and TRBJ2-2; the D is unclear. Trimming took off 9 bases at V and 3 bases at J, with 8 bases between the two ends. The CDR3 loop spans 12 amino acids. Germline CDR1 reads MNHNS; CDR2 reads SASEGT. The DNA for the CDR3 is TGTGCCAGTAGTCCCGACACCGGGGAGCTGTTTTTT. As protein: CASSPDTGELFF.

Concerning this clonotype: An end of the junction does not agree with germline; a read error may underlie this. The rearrangement links TRBV5-4 to TRBJ2-2, with TRBD1 identical over 7 bases. CDR3 size: 15 residues. CDR1 SGHNT and CDR2 YYREEE come from the germline V gene (reference sequence). CDR3: CACSLGRQGTGELLF. The CDR3 coding sequence is TGTGCCTGCAGCTTGGGCAGACAGGGCACCGGGGAGCTGTTGTTT.

This clonotype was detected only once. At one boundary the junction diverges from the germline segment, which might be a read error. The rearrangement joins TRBV5-4 to TRBJ2-5; D might be TRBD1 or TRBD2, each matching 5 bases. Looked up from germline, CDR1 is SGHNT and CDR2 is YYREEE (reference sequence). CDR3 length equals 15 residues. The DNA of the CDR3 is TGTGCCAACAGCAGCATGAGAGGGGTTGGCGAGACCCAGTACTTC. Translating gives CANSSMRGVGETQYF. Full variable domain (rest looked up from reference TRBV5-4 and TRBJ2-5): ETGVTQSPTHLIKTRGQQVTLRCSSQSGHNTVSWYQQALGQGPQFIFQYYREEENGRGNFPPRFSGLQFPNYSSELNVNALELDDSALYLCANSSMRGVGETQYFGPGTRLLVL.

The CDR3 region is CPRRSRDPAYQETQYF. The CDR3 region has the DNA TGTCCCCGCAGATCCCGGGACCCGGCCTACCAAGAGACCCAGTACTTC. The rearrangement uses TRBV11-2 and TRBJ2-5; D possibly matches TRBD1 or TRBD2 (5 bases each). Per germline, CDR1 SGHAT and CDR2 FQNNGV. This CDR3 is 16 amino acids long.

With respect to this clonotype: A read error may produce the germline difference seen at one junction end. The chain's CDR3 is CASKPRGISYNSPLQF. The DNA of the CDR3 is TGTGCCAGCAAACCAAGAGGGATCTCCTATAATTCACCCCTCCAATTT. This chain connects TRBV28 to TRBJ1-6; D gene unclear. Germline CDR1 reads MDHEN; CDR2 reads SYDVKM. CDR3 length equals 16 residues. The variable domain in full, with the rest retrieved from reference TRBV28 and TRBJ1-6, is DVKVTQSSRYLVKRTGEKVFLECVQDMDHENMFWYRQDPGLGLRLIYFSYDVKMKEKGDIPEGYSVSREKKERFSLILESASTNQTSMYLCASKPRGISYNSPLQFGNGTRLTVT.

About this clonotype: A junction end diverges from the germline sequence, so it may reflect a read error. The rearrangement joins TRBV11-2 to TRBJ1-5; no definite D call. There are 14 residues in the CDR3. Germline V gene data show CDR1 as SGHAT and CDR2 as FQNNGV. The DNA of the CDR3 is TGTGCCATCAGCACCAGACGATTTCCCGAGCCCCAGCATTTT. Translating it yields CAISTRRFPEPQHF. The whole variable domain, filled in from reference TRBV11-2 and TRBJ1-5, reads EAGVAQSPRYKIIEKRQSVAFWCNPISGHATLYWYQQILGQGPKLLIQFQNNGVVDDSQLPKDRFSAERLKGVDSTLKIQPAKLEDSAVYLCAISTRRFPEPQHFGDGTRLSIL.

On this clonotype itself: Compared with germline, one end of the junction differs, possibly owing to a read error. The V and J genes are TRBV19 and TRBJ2-5, with D perhaps TRBD1 (7 bases). The CDR3 spans 12 residues. Germline V lookup: CDR1 LNHDA, CDR2 SQIVND (reference sequence). CDR3 nucleotides: TGTGCCACCAGGGACAGCCGGGAGACCCAGTGCTTC. The encoded protein is CATRDSRETQCF. The full variable domain, with the rest looked up from reference TRBV19 and TRBJ2-5, is DGGITQSPKYLFRKEGQNVTLSCEQNLNHDAMYWYRQDPGQGLRLIYYSQIVNDFQKGDIAEGYSVSREKKESFPLTVTSAQKNPTAFYLCATRDSRETQCFGPGTRLLVL.

About this clonotype itself: A read error may produce the germline difference seen at one junction end. This chain connects TRBV6-2 or TRBV6-3 to TRBJ2-3; TRBD2 agrees at 9 bases. Germline CDR1 and CDR2: MNHEY and SVGEGT. This CDR3 is built from 15 residues. CDR3 in amino acids: CASSPGTSSTDTRYF. DNA for the CDR3: TGTGCAAGCAGTCCCGGGACTAGCAGCACAGATACGCGGTATTTT.

On this clonotype itself: The junction differs from germline at one of its ends, possibly a read error. CDR3 residues: CVSNQEQGAGETQYF. The DNA for the CDR3 is TGTGTCAGCAACCAAGAGCAGGGGGCAGGGGAGACCCAGTACTTC. This chain joins TRBV4-2 and TRBJ2-5; TRBD1 matches 8 bases. Germline V CDR1 and CDR2: LGHNA, YNFKEQ. This CDR3 has 15 amino acids.

In regard to this clonotype: A junction end diverges from the germline sequence, so it may reflect a read error. The chain is built from TRBV11-2 and TRBJ2-2; TRBD2 might be the D (5 bases). Germline CDR1 and CDR2: SGHAT and FQNNGV. The CDR3 is 17 residues long. The CDR3 spells CARSLYRTARRHRGVVF. The CDR3 bases are TGTGCCCGCAGCTTATATCGCACAGCTAGAAGACACCGGGGAGTTGTTTTT. The variable domain in full, with the rest retrieved from reference TRBV11-2 and TRBJ2-2, is EAGVAQSPRYKIIEKRQSVAFWCNPISGHATLYWYQQILGQGPKLLIQFQNNGVVDDSQLPKDRFSAERLKGVDSTLKIQPAKLEDSAVYLCARSLYRTARRHRGVVFGEGSRLTVL.

About this clonotype: An end of the junction does not agree with germline; a read error may underlie this. The chain links TRBV13 to TRBJ2-3; weak D call: TRBD1 (6 bases). The CDR3 totals 15 residues. CDR1 is PRHDT and CDR2 is FYEKMQ in the germline V gene (reference sequence). The CDR3 sequence: CASRLGSWGPDTQYF. DNA of the CDR3: TGTGCCAGCAGATTAGGCAGCTGGGGGCCAGATACGCAATATTTT.

On this clonotype itself: As the CDR3 is not closed by the conserved phenylalanine or tryptophan, this likely results from a read error. This chain links TRBV6-1 with TRBJ2-1, with D possibly TRBD1 on 5 matching bases. Per the germline V gene, CDR1 is MNHNS and CDR2 is SASEGT. This CDR3 region has 15 residues. For the CDR3, the DNA is TGTGCCAGCAGTCCTCTTCAGGGCTCCTATAATGAGCAGTTCTTA. Translating it yields CASSPLQGSYNEQFL.

This clonotype was observed a handful of times. The chain uses TRBV19 and TRBJ2-1; 8 bases fit TRBD2. Germline V lookup: CDR1 LNHDA, CDR2 SQIVND (reference sequence). CDR3 length: 15 residues. The V gene end was trimmed by 5 bases and the J gene end by 0 bases; junction bases not matched to a gene: 3. The DNA of the CDR3 is TGTGCCAGTAGTGTGGGGACTAGCTCCTACAATGAGCAGTTCTTC. Its protein is CASSVGTSSYNEQFF.

This clonotype was recorded many times. The J gene is TRBJ1-5, the V gene TRBV4-1, with D uncertain. V lost 1 base and J 3 bases, leaving 7 bases between the germline ends. This CDR3 has 14 residues. Looked up from germline, CDR1 is MGHRA and CDR2 is YSYEKL. The CDR3 bases are TGCGCCAGCAGCCAAGGGACCGCCAATCAGCCCCAGCATTTT. This sequence encodes CASSQGTANQPQHF.

Regarding this clonotype: One junction end disagrees with the germline gene, perhaps due to a read error. The chain is built from TRBV4-1 and TRBJ2-2; TRBD1 might be the D (5 bases). CDR3 size: 13 residues. Germline CDR1 reads MGHRA; CDR2 reads YSYEKL. The chain's CDR3 is CTSSQGQGGVLFF. The CDR3 DNA is TGCACCAGCAGCCAAGGACAAGGTGGGGTGCTGTTTTTT.

This clonotype showed up many times. The V call is TRBV28, the J call TRBJ2-6; 8 bases fit TRBD1. Germline V gene data show CDR1 as MDHEN and CDR2 as SYDVKM. CDR3 length: 16 residues. V was pared by 7 bases and J by 3 bases, with 8 bases of the junction left unmatched. This CDR3 is CASNSGGAVGANVLTF. In DNA form, the CDR3 reads TGTGCCAGCAATTCAGGGGGCGCGGTTGGGGCCAACGTCCTGACTTTC.

In its sample, this clonotype was seen once. V usage is TRBV7-9 and J usage is TRBJ2-1, with TRBD2 matching 7 bases. V lost 5 bases to trimming and J lost 12 bases; unmatched junction nucleotides: 19. The V gene's germline CDR1 is SEHNR and CDR2 FQNEAQ (reference sequence). CDR3 length equals 16 residues. In DNA, the CDR3 is TGTGCCAGCAGCCCGGGCAGGGCGGGAGTCTGGGGTGGGCAGTTCTTC. This sequence encodes CASSPGRAGVWGGQFF.

The gene calls are TRBV19 and TRBJ2-2; D is undetermined. Trimming removed 4 bases at V and 1 base at J, with 4 bases between. Germline lookup yields CDR1 LNHDA and CDR2 SQIVND (reference sequence). This CDR3 is built from 13 residues. The CDR3 nucleotides read TGTGCCAGTAGTACAGGGAACACCGGGGAGCTGTTTTTT. Translated, it gives CASSTGNTGELFF. Full variable domain (missing parts from reference TRBV19 and TRBJ2-2): DGGITQSPKYLFRKEGQNVTLSCEQNLNHDAMYWYRQDPGQGLRLIYYSQIVNDFQKGDIAEGYSVSREKKESFPLTVTSAQKNPTAFYLCASSTGNTGELFFGEGSRLTVL.

This clonotype came up many times. The chain couples TRBV5-6 to TRBJ2-2; 8 nucleotides agree with TRBD2. V was clipped by 2 bases and J by 3 bases; unmatched bases: 9. In germline, CDR1 is SGHDT, CDR2 YYEEEE. The CDR3 contains 17 residues. In DNA form, the CDR3 reads TGTGCCAGCAGCTTTCGGTGGCTAGCGGGTTACACCGGGGAGCTGTTTTTT. Amino acids: CASSFRWLAGYTGELFF.